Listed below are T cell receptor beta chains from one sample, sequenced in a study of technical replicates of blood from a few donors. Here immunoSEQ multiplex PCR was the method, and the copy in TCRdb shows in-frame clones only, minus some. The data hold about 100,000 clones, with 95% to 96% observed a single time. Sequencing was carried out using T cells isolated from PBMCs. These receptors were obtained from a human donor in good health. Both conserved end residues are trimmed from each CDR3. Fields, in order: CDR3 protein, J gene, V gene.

CDR3 protein: ASSLDRGIQY; J gene: TRBJ2-4; V gene: TRBV11-3
CDR3 protein: ASSETGGTNTEAF; J gene: TRBJ1-1; V gene: TRBV28
CDR3 protein: ASRGTGLAIDEQF; J gene: TRBJ2-1; V gene: TRBV5-1
CDR3 protein: ASSFVAGGWNEQF; J gene: TRBJ2-1; V gene: TRBV7-3
CDR3 protein: ASSQEGRDTQY; J gene: TRBJ2-3; V gene: TRBV4-3
CDR3 protein: ASSQGSGTPGDEQF; J gene: TRBJ2-1; V gene: TRBV14
CDR3 protein: ASRAGTSDYGYT; J gene: TRBJ1-2; V gene: TRBV19
CDR3 protein: ALSTGVINEQF; J gene: TRBJ2-1; V gene: TRBV2
CDR3 protein: ASTRDSREQF; J gene: TRBJ2-1; V gene: TRBV7-2
CDR3 protein: ASSLWDRGYGYT; J gene: TRBJ1-2; V gene: TRBV7-2
CDR3 protein: ASSLLTGAYEQY; J gene: TRBJ2-7; V gene: TRBV11-2
CDR3 protein: ASSLASGLSYEQY; J gene: TRBJ2-7; V gene: TRBV7-8
CDR3 protein: AKKGLASYNEQF; J gene: TRBJ2-1; V gene: TRBV2
CDR3 protein: ATNPQTRTDTQY; J gene: TRBJ2-3; V gene: TRBV28
CDR3 protein: ASSLDGARGGGGYT; J gene: TRBJ1-2; V gene: TRBV5-4
CDR3 protein: ASSDFTELGNTIY; J gene: TRBJ1-3; V gene: TRBV25-1
CDR3 protein: ASSSTSGSSYEQY; J gene: TRBJ2-7; V gene: TRBV5-1
CDR3 protein: ASSLASGWTLNTEAF; J gene: TRBJ1-1; V gene: TRBV5-1
CDR3 protein: ASSMDREGEKLF; J gene: TRBJ1-4; V gene: TRBV6-5
CDR3 protein: ASSQLTGIGDYGYT; J gene: TRBJ1-2; V gene: TRBV4-1
CDR3 protein: ASSLMEASSYEQY; J gene: TRBJ2-7; V gene: TRBV7-9
CDR3 protein: ASSPGTGRGYT; J gene: TRBJ1-2; V gene: TRBV6-6
CDR3 protein: ASSRRTQHTYEQY; J gene: TRBJ2-7; V gene: TRBV18
CDR3 protein: ASSLGGWERPKGTGELF; J gene: TRBJ2-2; V gene: TRBV4-1
CDR3 protein: ASSQSTGIYGYT; J gene: TRBJ1-2; V gene: TRBV9
CDR3 protein: ASSLRTAYEQY; J gene: TRBJ2-7; V gene: TRBV27
CDR3 protein: ASSLAGRNYGYT; J gene: TRBJ1-2; V gene: TRBV6-6
CDR3 protein: ASSAPGQSYEQY; J gene: TRBJ2-7; V gene: TRBV14
CDR3 protein: SVRRVTGELF; J gene: TRBJ2-2; V gene: TRBV29-1
CDR3 protein: ASSSPRDRGSTEAF; J gene: TRBJ1-1; V gene: TRBV27
CDR3 protein: ASSFSASNTGELF; J gene: TRBJ2-2; V gene: TRBV7-6
CDR3 protein: ASRLDLNSYEQY; J gene: TRBJ2-7; V gene: TRBV27
CDR3 protein: ASSVQGGTEAF; J gene: TRBJ1-1; V gene: TRBV19
CDR3 protein: ASSWRGNQPQH; J gene: TRBJ1-5; V gene: TRBV6-5
CDR3 protein: ATSVDRDEKLF; J gene: TRBJ1-4; V gene: TRBV27
CDR3 protein: SVETTVASDGYT; J gene: TRBJ1-2; V gene: TRBV29-1
CDR3 protein: ASSLAGTRRF; J gene: TRBJ2-1; V gene: TRBV7-2